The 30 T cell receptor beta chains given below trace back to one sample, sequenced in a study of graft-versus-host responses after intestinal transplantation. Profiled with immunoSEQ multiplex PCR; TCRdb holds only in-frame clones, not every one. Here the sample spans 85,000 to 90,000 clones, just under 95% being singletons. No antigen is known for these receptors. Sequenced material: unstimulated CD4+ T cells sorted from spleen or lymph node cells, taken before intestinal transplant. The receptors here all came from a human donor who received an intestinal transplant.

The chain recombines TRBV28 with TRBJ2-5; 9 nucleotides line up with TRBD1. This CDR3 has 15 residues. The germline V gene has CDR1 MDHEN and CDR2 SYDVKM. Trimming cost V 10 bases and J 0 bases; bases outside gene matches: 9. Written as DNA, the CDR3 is TGTGCCACCGGGGCGACAGGGGGGTACCAAGAGACCCAGTACTTC. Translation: CATGATGGYQETQYF.

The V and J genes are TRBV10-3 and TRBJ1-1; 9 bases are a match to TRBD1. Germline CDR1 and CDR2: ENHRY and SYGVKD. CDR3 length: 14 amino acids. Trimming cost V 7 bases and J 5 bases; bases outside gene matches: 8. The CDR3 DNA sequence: TGTGCCATCAATAGACAGGGGGTAGGTACTGAAGCTTTCTTT. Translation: CAINRQGVGTEAFF.

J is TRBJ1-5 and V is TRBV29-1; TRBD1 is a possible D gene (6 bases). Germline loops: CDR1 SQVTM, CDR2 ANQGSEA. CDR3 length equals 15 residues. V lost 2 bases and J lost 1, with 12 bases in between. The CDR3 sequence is CSVERQGLSNQPQHF. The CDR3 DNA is TGCAGCGTTGAACGGCAGGGGTTGAGCAATCAGCCCCAGCATTTT. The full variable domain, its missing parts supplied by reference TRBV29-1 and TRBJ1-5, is SAVISQKPSRDICQRGTSLTIQCQVDSQVTMMFWYRQQPGQSLTLIATANQGSEATYESGFVIDKFPISRPNLTFSTLTVSNMSPEDSSIYLCSVERQGLSNQPQHFGDGTRLSIL.

CDR3 region: CASSWQGLRGDTQYF. Written as DNA, the CDR3 is TGTGCCAGCAGCTGGCAGGGGCTGCGGGGAGATACGCAGTATTTT. V usage is TRBV28 and J usage is TRBJ2-3; possibly TRBD1 or TRBD2 for D (6 bases each). The CDR3 contains 15 residues. The germline CDR1 and CDR2 sequences are MDHEN and SYDVKM. The V end was cut by 6 bases, the J end by 5 bases, with 18 bases between.

The DNA for the CDR3 is TGCAGCGTTGAGGCGGGACAGGGAAGCGATACGCAGTATTTT. This codes for CSVEAGQGSDTQYF. The gene calls are TRBV29-1 and TRBJ2-3, with 9 bases lining up with TRBD1. The CDR3 length is 14 residues. The V gene end was trimmed by 3 bases and the J gene end by 6 bases; junction bases not matched to a gene: 7. Germline CDR1 is SQVTM and CDR2 is ANQGSEA.

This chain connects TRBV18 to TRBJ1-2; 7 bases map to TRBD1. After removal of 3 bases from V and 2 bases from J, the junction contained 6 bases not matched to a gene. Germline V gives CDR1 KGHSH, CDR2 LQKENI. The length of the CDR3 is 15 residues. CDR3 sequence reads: CASSPRPTGNYGYTF. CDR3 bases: TGTGCCAGCTCACCCCGCCCGACAGGGAACTATGGCTACACCTTC.

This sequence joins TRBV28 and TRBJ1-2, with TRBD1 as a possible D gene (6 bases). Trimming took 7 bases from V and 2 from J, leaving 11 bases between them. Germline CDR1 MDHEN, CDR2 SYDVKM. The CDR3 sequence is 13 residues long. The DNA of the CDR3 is TGTGCCAGCAACCAGGGGCTAAACTATGGCTACACCTTC. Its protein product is CASNQGLNYGYTF.

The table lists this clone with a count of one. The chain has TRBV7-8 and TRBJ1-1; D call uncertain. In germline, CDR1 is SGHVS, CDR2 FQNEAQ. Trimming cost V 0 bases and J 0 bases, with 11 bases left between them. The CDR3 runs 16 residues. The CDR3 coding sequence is TGTGCCAGCAGCTTAGCGCGTCTACCGCTGAACACTGAAGCTTTCTTT. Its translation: CASSLARLPLNTEAFF.

CDR3 coding DNA: TGTGCCAGCAGCCAACGGAGGTACCCCTACGAGCAGTACTTC. Residues: CASSQRRYPYEQYF. V gene TRBV14 combines with J gene TRBJ2-7; D is possibly TRBD2 (5 bases). The germline V and J ends were trimmed by 2 bases and 2 bases, with 10 bases remaining between them. The CDR3 consists of 14 residues. Germline CDR1 SGHDN, CDR2 FVKESK.

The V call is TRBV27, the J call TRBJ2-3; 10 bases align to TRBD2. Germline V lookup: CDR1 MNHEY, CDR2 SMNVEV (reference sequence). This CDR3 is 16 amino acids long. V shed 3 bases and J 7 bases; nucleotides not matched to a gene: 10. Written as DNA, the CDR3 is TGTGCCAGCAGTTTCGGGTCTAGCGGGAGTTGGAATACGCAGTATTTT. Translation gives CASSFGSSGSWNTQYF.

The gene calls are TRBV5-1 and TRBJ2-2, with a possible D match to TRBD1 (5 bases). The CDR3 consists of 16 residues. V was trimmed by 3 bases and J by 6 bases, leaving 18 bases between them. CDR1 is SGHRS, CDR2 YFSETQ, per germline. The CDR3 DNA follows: TGCGCCAGCAGCTCCCCTGTTTGGGGCCTTCCCGGGGAGCTGTTTTTT. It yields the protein CASSSPVWGLPGELFF. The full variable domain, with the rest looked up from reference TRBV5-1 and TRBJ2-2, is KAGVTQTPRYLIKTRGQQVTLSCSPISGHRSVSWYQQTPGQGLQFLFEYFSETQRNKGNFPGRFSGRQFSNSRSEMNVSTLELGDSALYLCASSSPVWGLPGELFFGEGSRLTVL.

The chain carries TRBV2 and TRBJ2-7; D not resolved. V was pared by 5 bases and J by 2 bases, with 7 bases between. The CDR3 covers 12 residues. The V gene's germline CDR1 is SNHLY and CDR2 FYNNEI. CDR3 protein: CASSMRTYEQYF. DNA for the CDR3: TGTGCCAGCAGTATGCGGACCTACGAGCAGTACTTC.

The DNA of the CDR3 is TGTGCCAGCTCACCATTTACTAGCAACACCGGGGAGCTGTTTTTT. It yields the protein CASSPFTSNTGELFF. This sequence joins TRBV18 and TRBJ2-2; the D gene is possibly TRBD2 (6 bases). The CDR3 totals 15 residues. Germline V CDR1 and CDR2: KGHSH, LQKENI. V was clipped by 2 bases and J by 2 bases, with 9 bases between them.

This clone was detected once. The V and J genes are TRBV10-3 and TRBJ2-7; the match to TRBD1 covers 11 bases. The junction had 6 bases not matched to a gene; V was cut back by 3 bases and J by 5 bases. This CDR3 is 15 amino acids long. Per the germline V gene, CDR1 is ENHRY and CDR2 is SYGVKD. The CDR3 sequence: CAISEGTGGSHEQYF. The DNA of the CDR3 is TGTGCCATCAGTGAAGGGACAGGGGGATCCCACGAGCAGTACTTC.

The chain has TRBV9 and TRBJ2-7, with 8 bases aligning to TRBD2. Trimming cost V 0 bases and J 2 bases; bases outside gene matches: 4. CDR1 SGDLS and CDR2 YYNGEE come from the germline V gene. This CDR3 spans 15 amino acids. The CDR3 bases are TGTGCCAGCAGCGTAGAGACTAGCGAGGCCTACGAGCAGTACTTC. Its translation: CASSVETSEAYEQYF.

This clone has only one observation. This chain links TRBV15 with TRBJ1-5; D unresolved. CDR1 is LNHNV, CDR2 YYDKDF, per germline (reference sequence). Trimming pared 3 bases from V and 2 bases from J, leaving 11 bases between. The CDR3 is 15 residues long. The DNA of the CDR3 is TGTGCCACCAGCAGGGGTAGCACGGGCAATCAGCCCCAGCATTTT. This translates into CATSRGSTGNQPQHF.

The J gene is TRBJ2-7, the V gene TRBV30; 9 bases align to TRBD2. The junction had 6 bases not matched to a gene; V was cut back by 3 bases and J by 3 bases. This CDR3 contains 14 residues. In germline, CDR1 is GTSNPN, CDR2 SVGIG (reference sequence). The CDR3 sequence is CAWSPGGRGYEQYF. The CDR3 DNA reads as TGTGCCTGGAGCCCCGGCGGGAGGGGCTACGAGCAGTACTTC.

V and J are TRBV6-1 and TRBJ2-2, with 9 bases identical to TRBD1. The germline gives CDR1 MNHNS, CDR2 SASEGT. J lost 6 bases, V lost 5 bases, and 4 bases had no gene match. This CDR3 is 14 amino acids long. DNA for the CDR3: TGTGCCAGCAGTTTCCACAGGGGGCCCGGGGAGCTGTTTTTT. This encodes CASSFHRGPGELFF.

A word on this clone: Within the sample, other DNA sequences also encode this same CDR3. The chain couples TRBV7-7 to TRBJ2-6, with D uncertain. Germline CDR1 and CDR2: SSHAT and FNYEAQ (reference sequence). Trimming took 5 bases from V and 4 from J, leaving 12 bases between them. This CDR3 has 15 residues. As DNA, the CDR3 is TGTGCCAGCAGCCCCCCCGGGCCAGGGGCCAACGTCCTGACTTTC. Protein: CASSPPGPGANVLTF.

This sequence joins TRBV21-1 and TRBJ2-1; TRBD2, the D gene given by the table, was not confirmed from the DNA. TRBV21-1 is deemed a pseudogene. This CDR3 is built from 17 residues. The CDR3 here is CASSTYHPGLAGVGQFF. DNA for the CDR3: TGTGCCAGCAGCACTTATCATCCGGGACTAGCGGGGGTCGGGCAGTTCTTC.

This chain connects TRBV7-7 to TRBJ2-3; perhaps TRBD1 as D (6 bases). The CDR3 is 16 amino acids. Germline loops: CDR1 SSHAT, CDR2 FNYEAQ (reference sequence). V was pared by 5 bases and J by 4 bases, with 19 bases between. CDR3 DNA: TGTGCCAGCAGCCTGGGGGCTGGAGAGTATTCAGATACGCAGTATTTT. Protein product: CASSLGAGEYSDTQYF. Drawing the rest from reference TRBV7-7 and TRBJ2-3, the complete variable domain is GAGVSQSPRYKVTKRGQDVTLRCDPISSHATLYWYQQALGQGPEFLTYFNYEAQPDKSGLPSDRFSAERPEGSISTLTIQRTEQRDSAMYRCASSLGAGEYSDTQYFGPGTRLTVL.

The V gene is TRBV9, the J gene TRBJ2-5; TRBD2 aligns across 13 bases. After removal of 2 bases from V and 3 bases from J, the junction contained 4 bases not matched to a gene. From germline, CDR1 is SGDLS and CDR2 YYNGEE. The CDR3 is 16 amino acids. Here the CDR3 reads CASSVGLAGVEETQYF. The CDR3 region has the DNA TGTGCCAGCAGCGTTGGACTAGCGGGAGTAGAAGAGACCCAGTACTTC.

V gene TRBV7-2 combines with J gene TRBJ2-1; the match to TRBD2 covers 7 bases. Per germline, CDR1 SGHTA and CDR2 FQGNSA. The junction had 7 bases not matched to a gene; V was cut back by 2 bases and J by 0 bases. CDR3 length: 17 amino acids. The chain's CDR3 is CASSLRGGSSSYNEQFF. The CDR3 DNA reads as TGTGCCAGCAGCTTACGCGGCGGGAGTAGCTCCTACAATGAGCAGTTCTTC. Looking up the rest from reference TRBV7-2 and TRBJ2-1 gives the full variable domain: GAGVSQSPSNKVTEKGKDVELRCDPISGHTALYWYRQSLGQGLEFLIYFQGNSAPDKSGLPSDRFSAERTGGSVSTLTIQRTQQEDSAVYLCASSLRGGSSSYNEQFFGPGTRLTVL.

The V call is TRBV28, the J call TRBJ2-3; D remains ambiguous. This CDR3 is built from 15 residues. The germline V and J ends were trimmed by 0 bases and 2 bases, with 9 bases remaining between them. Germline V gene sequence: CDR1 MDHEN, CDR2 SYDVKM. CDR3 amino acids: CASSLWGIYTDTQYF. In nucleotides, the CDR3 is TGTGCCAGCAGTTTATGGGGGATTTACACAGATACGCAGTATTTT.

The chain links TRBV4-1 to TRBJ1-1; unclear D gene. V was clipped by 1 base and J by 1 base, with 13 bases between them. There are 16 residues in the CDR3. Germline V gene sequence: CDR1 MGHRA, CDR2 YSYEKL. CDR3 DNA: TGCGCCAGCAGCCAAGGGTCCATCCCCACGAACACTGAAGCTTTCTTT. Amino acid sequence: CASSQGSIPTNTEAFF.

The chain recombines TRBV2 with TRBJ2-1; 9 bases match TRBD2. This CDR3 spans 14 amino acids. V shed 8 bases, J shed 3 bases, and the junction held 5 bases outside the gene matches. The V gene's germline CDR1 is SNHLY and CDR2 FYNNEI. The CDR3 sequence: CASRAGGVYNEQFF. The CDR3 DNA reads TGTGCCAGCCGGGCGGGAGGGGTCTACAATGAGCAGTTCTTC.

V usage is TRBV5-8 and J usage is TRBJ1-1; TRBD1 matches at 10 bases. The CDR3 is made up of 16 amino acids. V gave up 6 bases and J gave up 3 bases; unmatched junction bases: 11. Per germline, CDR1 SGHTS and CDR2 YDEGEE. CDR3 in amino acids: CASKPRQGASDTEAFF. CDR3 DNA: TGTGCCAGCAAACCCAGACAGGGGGCTTCGGACACTGAAGCTTTCTTT.

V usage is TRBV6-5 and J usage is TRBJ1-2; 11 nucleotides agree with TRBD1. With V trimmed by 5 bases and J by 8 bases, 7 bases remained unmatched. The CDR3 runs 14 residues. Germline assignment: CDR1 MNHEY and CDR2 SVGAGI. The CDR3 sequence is CASSRGGQGGGYTF. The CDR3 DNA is TGTGCCAGCAGTCGGGGGGGACAGGGGGGAGGCTACACCTTC.

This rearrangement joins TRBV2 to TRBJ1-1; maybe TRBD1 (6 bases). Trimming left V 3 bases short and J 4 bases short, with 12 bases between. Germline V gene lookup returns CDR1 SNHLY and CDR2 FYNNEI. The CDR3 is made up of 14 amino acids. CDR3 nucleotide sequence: TGTGCCAGCAGTGATATTGTAGGGGGCACTGAAGCTTTCTTT. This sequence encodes CASSDIVGGTEAFF.

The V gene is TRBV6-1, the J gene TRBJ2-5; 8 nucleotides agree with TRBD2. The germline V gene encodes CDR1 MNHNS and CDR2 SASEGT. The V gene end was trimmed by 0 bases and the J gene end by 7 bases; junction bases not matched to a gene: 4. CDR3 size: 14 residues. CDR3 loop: CASSEAGLERTQYF. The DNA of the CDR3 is TGTGCCAGCAGTGAAGCGGGACTAGAAAGGACCCAGTACTTC.